Each of the 19 T cell receptor beta chains below was sequenced from the same sample in a study of blood T cell repertoires in COVID-19. The data were produced by immunoSEQ multiplex PCR, yet TCRdb's version contains in-frame clones alone and is incomplete. The data hold around 190,000 clones, with approximately 80% observed a single time. Sequencing was done on a sample of peripheral blood. The receptors stem from a woman aged 45 to 65 with acute or convalescent COVID-19.

This clone was observed a single time. The gene calls are TRBV6-2 or TRBV6-3 and TRBJ2-5, with D possibly matching TRBD2 (7 bases). Germline V gene sequence: CDR1 MNHEY, CDR2 SVGEGT. This CDR3 is built from 14 residues. V lost 4 bases and J 1 base, leaving 10 bases between the germline ends. DNA of the CDR3: TGTGCCAGCAGTTGGGGGGGCCCCCAAGAGACCCAGTACTTC. This translates into CASSWGGPQETQYF.

The chain links TRBV19 to TRBJ2-1; D may be TRBD2 (6 bases). The CDR3 has 14 amino acids. V was cut by 5 bases and J by 8 bases, with 16 bases left in between. Germline lookup yields CDR1 LNHDA and CDR2 SQIVND (reference sequence). This chain's CDR3 is CASSPDYRVDEQFF. For the CDR3, the DNA is TGTGCCAGTAGTCCGGACTACCGCGTCGATGAGCAGTTCTTC.

This clone has more than one count but fewer than ten. The chain combines TRBV5-1 with TRBJ2-1, with D possibly TRBD2 on 5 matching bases. Germline V gene data show CDR1 as SGHRS and CDR2 as YFSETQ. Trimming shortened V by 2 bases and J by 0 bases, and 12 bases separated the two germline ends. This CDR3 has 16 residues. Written as DNA, the CDR3 is TGCGCCAGCAGCTTTGGACTCGCGAGCTCCTACAATGAGCAGTTCTTC. Its translation: CASSFGLASSYNEQFF.

J is TRBJ1-3 and V is TRBV10-3; D unclear. Trimming took off 6 bases at V and 2 bases at J, with 11 bases between the two ends. Germline V gives CDR1 ENHRY, CDR2 SYGVKD. The CDR3 length is 14 residues. CDR3 nucleotides: TGTGCCATCAGGAGGGATACAGCTGGAAACACCATATATTTT. Translation gives CAIRRDTAGNTIYF.

This clone was recorded once. V gene TRBV7-2 combines with J gene TRBJ2-5, with 8 bases matching TRBD1. The CDR3 length is 16 residues. The V and J ends lost 5 bases and 4 bases, in that order; junction bases with no gene match: 12. Germline V lookup: CDR1 SGHTA, CDR2 FQGNSA. The chain's CDR3 is CASSRNYDRGGETQYF. The CDR3 region has the DNA TGTGCCAGCAGCCGGAACTATGACAGGGGAGGAGAGACCCAGTACTTC.

This rearrangement joins TRBV3-1 (or the pseudogene TRBV3-2) to TRBJ2-3, with 7 bases aligning to TRBD1. CDR1 and CDR2 (germline): LGHDT, YNNKEL (reference sequence). Unmatched junction bases numbered 10, after V lost 5 bases and J lost 2 bases. The CDR3 sequence is 16 residues long. CDR3 DNA sequence: TGTGCCAGCAGCAAAGCAGGGGGACAACACACAGATACGCAGTATTTT. Its protein product is CASSKAGGQHTDTQYF.

The gene calls are TRBV19 and TRBJ2-1, with 8 positions matching TRBD2. V lost 7 bases and J lost 2; bases outside the gene matches: 7. Germline assignment: CDR1 LNHDA and CDR2 SQIVND (reference sequence). The CDR3 loop spans 15 amino acids. Written as DNA, the CDR3 is TGTGCCAGTATAGCCAGCGGGGGCCCCTACAATGAGCAGTTCTTC. Protein sequence: CASIASGGPYNEQFF.

V is TRBV28 and J is TRBJ2-6; 14 nucleotides line up with TRBD2. Per germline, CDR1 MDHEN and CDR2 SYDVKM. V lost 5 bases and J lost 1; bases outside the gene matches: 7. CDR3 length: 19 amino acids. Written as DNA, the CDR3 is TGTGCCAGCAGTACGACTAGCGGGAGGGCCGCTTCTGGGGCCAACGTCCTGACTTTC. Its translation is CASSTTSGRAASGANVLTF.

Comments on this clone: This likely came from a read error, as a far larger clone is one base away. The V call is TRBV19, the J call TRBJ2-2; weak D call: TRBD1 (5 bases). Germline V lookup: CDR1 LNHDA, CDR2 SQIVND (reference sequence). Trimming cost V 6 bases and J 3 bases, with 8 bases left between them. This CDR3 has 13 residues. CDR3 in DNA: TGTGCCAGTAGGAAACAGGACACCGGGGAGCTGTTTTTT. Translating it yields CASRKQDTGELFF.

This clone was recorded a few times. J is TRBJ1-1 and V is TRBV6-2 or TRBV6-3, with TRBD1 matching over 9 bases. V dropped 6 bases and J dropped 1; count of bases not matched to a gene: 18. The CDR3 length is 19 residues. Per the germline V gene, CDR1 is MNHEY and CDR2 is SVGEGT. The CDR3 region has the DNA TGTGCCAGCAGCCTAACACTCCTGGACAGGGGAAGGAAGAACACTGAAGCTTTCTTT. Protein product: CASSLTLLDRGRKNTEAFF.

This chain links TRBV4-2 with TRBJ2-7; 9 bases are shared with TRBD2. There are 16 residues in the CDR3. V was pared by 1 base and J by 4 bases, with 8 bases of the junction left unmatched. Germline V gene data show CDR1 as LGHNA and CDR2 as YNFKEQ. CDR3 protein: CASSQGIAGDSYEQYF. In DNA form, the CDR3 reads TGTGCCAGCAGCCAAGGTATAGCGGGGGACTCATACGAGCAGTACTTC.

In its sample, this clone was seen a few times. The chain has TRBV5-1 and TRBJ2-7; 12 bases line up with TRBD2. Trimming removed 7 bases from V and 7 bases from J; junction bases left unmatched: 6. The CDR3 is 13 amino acids. From germline, CDR1 is SGHRS and CDR2 YFSETQ. The CDR3 DNA reads TGCGCCAGCGGCCGACTAGCGGGGGAGGAGCAGTACTTC. Amino acid sequence: CASGRLAGEEQYF.

The V gene is TRBV2, the J gene TRBJ1-2; D remains ambiguous. The V gene's germline CDR1 is SNHLY and CDR2 FYNNEI. V shed 0 bases and J shed 0 bases, with 11 bases lying between them. The CDR3 is 16 amino acids. As DNA, the CDR3 is TGTGCCAGCAGTGAAGCGCTTGCGGCATCTAACTATGGCTACACCTTC. Protein product: CASSEALAASNYGYTF.

The rearrangement joins TRBV5-4 to TRBJ2-7; 9 bases agree with TRBD2. Germline lookup yields CDR1 SGHNT and CDR2 YYREEE (reference sequence). J gave up 0 bases and V 3 bases, and 4 bases lay outside the gene matches. The CDR3 loop spans 15 amino acids. CDR3 sequence (DNA): TGTGCCAGCAGCTACTGGACTAGCGTCTCCTACGAGCAGTACTTC. Protein sequence: CASSYWTSVSYEQYF.

The chain links TRBV14 to TRBJ2-2; 8 positions match TRBD1. The CDR3 loop spans 16 amino acids. J was trimmed by 6 bases and V by 0 bases; bases with no gene match: 6. Per the germline V gene, CDR1 is SGHDN and CDR2 is FVKESK. CDR3 coding DNA: TGTGCCAGCAGCCAAGAACCGCGACAGGGGTCCGGGGAGCTGTTTTTT. This encodes CASSQEPRQGSGELFF.

The chain links TRBV9 to TRBJ1-6; D is possibly TRBD1 (6 bases). The V gene's germline CDR1 is SGDLS and CDR2 YYNGEE. This CDR3 spans 13 amino acids. Deletions cut 7 bases from V and 7 bases from J, with 12 bases between. CDR3 sequence: CASGRQENSPLHF. The CDR3 DNA is TGTGCCAGCGGCAGACAGGAAAATTCACCCCTCCACTTT.

This chain joins TRBV28 and TRBJ1-5, with D maybe TRBD1 (5 bases). Germline CDR1 and CDR2: MDHEN and SYDVKM. The CDR3 runs to 14 residues. V lost 5 bases to trimming and J lost 6 bases, with 14 bases between them. Here the CDR3 reads CASSGGGIIQPQHF. The CDR3 region has the DNA TGTGCCAGCAGTGGGGGGGGGATAATTCAGCCCCAGCATTTT.

This clone occurred a few times. The V and J genes are TRBV25-1 and TRBJ2-7; maybe TRBD1 (5 bases). Germline assignment: CDR1 MGHDK and CDR2 SYGVNS. This CDR3 is built from 13 residues. Trimming took 7 bases from V and 5 from J, leaving 15 bases between them. The CDR3 nucleotides read TGTGCCAGCAAACAGTACAGGTCGGACGAGCAGTACTTC. It translates to CASKQYRSDEQYF.

V is TRBV9 and J is TRBJ1-3, with a possible D match to TRBD1 (6 bases). The V end lost 3 bases, the J end lost 0 bases, and 10 bases lay between the germline ends. This CDR3 has 15 residues. Germline-derived CDR1 and CDR2 are SGDLS and YYNGEE. The CDR3 DNA is TGTGCCAGCAGCGCCGACAGGCCCTCTGGAAACACCATATATTTT. Translation: CASSADRPSGNTIYF.